This TCR beta chain stems from a study of blood T cell repertoires in COVID-19. About the study: T cells, B-cell-depleted T cells, or PBMCs provided the cDNA or gDNA that served as material.

Germline values: CDR1 SGHRS, CDR2 YFSETQ. CDR3 length: 14 amino acids. Trimming cost V 3 bases and J 2 bases, with 11 bases left between them. In the original processing: Estimated nucleated cell counts came from reference gene primer amplification. Measured with immunoSEQ multiplex PCR; TCRdb has only the in-frame clones, and not every one. V and J calls and clone size come straight from that table; D and trimming were deduced from the DNA. The sample lists about 330,000 clones; roughly 82% were seen once. This TCR was recovered from a woman between 50 and 59 years old with acute or convalescent COVID-19. The specimen sequenced was peripheral blood. The genes are TRBV5-1 and TRBJ1-1; TRBD1 might be the D (6 bases). The CDR3: CASSWTAVNTEAFF. Written as DNA, the CDR3 is TGCGCCAGCAGCTGGACAGCCGTTAACACTGAAGCTTTCTTT.